The rows below give T cell receptor beta chains drawn from one sample of a study of control samples from healthy donors and cancer patients. Using immunoSEQ multiplex PCR, the repertoire was profiled, and TCRdb retains in-frame clones only, with some absent. The profile shows some 58,000 clones, roughly 86% of them singletons. Sequencing used PBMCs. The receptors here all came from an older woman with lung cancer. The CDR3 runs from the conserved cysteine through the conserved F or W. Each record gives: CDR3 length, clone size, D gene, J gene, V gene, CDR3 protein, CDR3 DNA. A D gene is named only where the DNA matches it firmly. Only part of the rows carry a size: once, few, many, or a class if the clone is expanded.

15	-	-	TRBJ2-7	TRBV4-1	CASSQGGAQYYEQYF	TGCGCCAGCAGCCAAGGCGGGGCCCAGTACTACGAGCAGTACTTC
15	-	TRBD2	TRBJ2-1	TRBV4-2	CASSQEYGGRAGQFF	TGTGCCAGCAGCCAAGAGTATGGCGGGAGGGCGGGGCAGTTCTTC
14	-	-	TRBJ1-1	TRBV29-1	CSVDNRVDFWEAFF	TGCAGCGTTGATAACAGGGTGGACTTTTGGGAAGCTTTCTTT
13	once	-	TRBJ2-1	TRBV5-1	CASSFTGRDEQFF	TGCGCCAGCAGCTTCACAGGGCGCGATGAGCAGTTCTTC
14	-	-	TRBJ1-5	TRBV18	CASSPDGVNQPQHF	TGTGCCAGCTCACCCGACGGAGTTAATCAGCCCCAGCATTTT
13	-	-	TRBJ1-2	TRBV6-6	CASSLQGSYGYTF	TGTGCCAGCAGTCTACAGGGATCCTATGGCTACACCTTC
13	-	-	TRBJ2-7	TRBV7-8	CASSTLLAGEQYF	TGTGCCAGCAGCACCTTACTGGCGGGGGAGCAGTACTTC
16	-	TRBD1	TRBJ1-4	TRBV4-2	CASSQDRGTVKEKLFF	TGTGCCAGCAGCCAAGATCGGGGGACAGTTAAGGAAAAACTGTTTTTT
17	-	TRBD2	TRBJ2-5	TRBV13	CASSLPIAGGPEETQYF	TGTGCCAGCAGCTTACCCATAGCGGGGGGGCCTGAGGAGACCCAGTACTTC
14	-	-	TRBJ2-3	TRBV28	CASSLPDTRVTQYF	TGTGCCAGCAGTTTACCAGATACACGTGTTACGCAGTATTTT
15	-	-	TRBJ1-2	TRBV9	CASSVSGGINYGYTF	TGTGCCAGCAGCGTTAGTGGAGGGATCAACTATGGCTACACCTTC
14	-	-	TRBJ1-5	TRBV20-1	CSASHTQGNQPQHF	TGCAGTGCTAGTCATACACAGGGAAATCAGCCCCAGCATTTT
14	-	TRBD1	TRBJ1-4	TRBV9	CASSKAGGNEKLFF	TGTGCCAGCAGTAAAGCAGGGGGCAATGAAAAACTGTTTTTT
16	-	TRBD1	TRBJ2-3	TRBV2	CASCRDSGSSTDTQYF	TGTGCCAGCTGTCGGGACAGCGGCTCTAGCACAGATACGCAGTATTTT
12	-	-	TRBJ1-6	TRBV3-1/TRBV3-2	CASSQVHSPLHF	TGTGCCAGCAGCCAGGTCCATTCACCCCTCCACTTT
15	-	TRBD2	TRBJ2-7	TRBV3-1/TRBV3-2	CASSQASSGGYEQYF	TGTGCCAGCAGCCAAGCCTCGAGCGGGGGCTACGAGCAGTACTTC
13	-	-	TRBJ2-1	TRBV11-2	CASSQSQGLEQFF	TGTGCCAGCAGCCAATCCCAGGGGTTGGAGCAGTTCTTC
16	-	TRBD2	TRBJ2-3	TRBV7-3	CASSRLAGGSTDTQYF	TGTGCCAGCAGCCGACTAGCGGGTGGGAGCACAGATACGCAGTATTTT
13	-	-	TRBJ1-2	TRBV12-3/TRBV12-4	CASSLGGGYGYTF	TGTGCCAGCAGTTTGGGAGGGGGCTATGGCTACACCTTC
15	-	-	TRBJ1-3	TRBV4-2	CASSQEHSGQRTIYF	TGTGCCAGCAGCCAAGAGCACTCGGGACAAAGGACCATATATTTT
16	-	-	TRBJ1-4	TRBV4-2	CASSRLIQGGNEKLFF	TGTGCCAGCAGCCGACTGATACAGGGTGGAAATGAAAAACTGTTTTTT
16	-	-	TRBJ1-5	TRBV7-9	CASSRGGGGRNQPQHF	TGTGCCAGCAGCCGTGGCGGGGGTGGGCGCAATCAGCCCCAGCATTTT
11	-	-	TRBJ2-1	TRBV7-9	CASTAVGEQFF	TGTGCCAGCACCGCAGTGGGTGAGCAGTTCTTC
17	-	TRBD2	TRBJ2-5	TRBV4-1	CASSQVPSGGARETQYF	TGCGCCAGCAGCCAAGTTCCTAGCGGGGGGGCCCGCGAGACCCAGTACTTC
11	-	-	TRBJ2-7	TRBV29-1	CSVVVDYEQYF	TGCAGCGTTGTTGTGGACTACGAGCAGTACTTC
17	-	TRBD2	TRBJ2-3	TRBV7-9	CASSLSTGGSGTDTQYF	TGTGCCAGCAGCCTATCGACGGGCGGGAGTGGGACAGATACGCAGTATTTT
17	-	-	TRBJ2-5	TRBV27	CASSLSFSREGGETQYF	TGTGCCAGCAGTTTATCGTTTTCCAGGGAAGGCGGAGAGACCCAGTACTTC
14	-	-	TRBJ2-2	TRBV2	CASTETANTGELFF	TGTGCCAGCACCGAGACGGCGAACACCGGGGAGCTGTTTTTT
18	-	TRBD1	TRBJ1-2	TRBV3-1/TRBV3-2	CASSQDGTGDKANYGYTF	TGTGCCAGCAGCCAAGACGGGACAGGCGATAAAGCTAACTATGGCTACACCTTC
16	-	-	TRBJ2-1	TRBV24-1	CATSEAGRADEDEQFF	TGTGCCACCAGTGAAGCGGGCCGGGCCGACGAGGATGAGCAGTTCTTC
16	-	-	TRBJ1-4	TRBV30	CAWSVGFGGAGEKLFF	TGTGCCTGGAGTGTTGGATTTGGGGGAGCAGGTGAAAAACTGTTTTTT
16	-	-	TRBJ2-3	TRBV4-1	CASSQEGTFGADTQYF	TGCGCCAGCAGCCAAGAAGGCACATTCGGAGCAGATACGCAGTATTTT